These 11 T cell receptor beta chains were all obtained from the same sample, sequenced in a study of cytomegalovirus exposure and HLA in healthy donors. Primers included in the PCR were 60 Vbeta and 13 Jbeta primers. Data came from immunoSEQ multiplex PCR; TCRdb stores just in-frame clones and leaves some out. The sample records about 92,000 clones, almost 85% being singletons. The specimen sequenced was PBMCs. The receptors come from a woman in her late teens or twenties in good health and CMV-seropositive.

V and J are TRBV28 and TRBJ1-1, with 9 positions matching TRBD1. The length of the CDR3 is 17 residues. The V gene's germline CDR1 is MDHEN and CDR2 SYDVKM. The trim removed 4 bases at V and 0 bases at J, leaving 9 bases unmatched. The CDR3 protein is CASSSPGQGPLNTEAFF. The CDR3 DNA reads as TGTGCCAGCAGTTCCCCCGGACAGGGGCCCTTGAACACTGAAGCTTTCTTT.

This clone was counted a single time. The V gene is TRBV10-1, the J gene TRBJ2-3; no definite D call. CDR1 is WNHNN and CDR2 is SYGVQD in the germline V gene (reference sequence). Trimming took 6 bases from V and 5 from J, leaving 12 bases between them. The CDR3 spans 13 residues. This CDR3 is CASRSSGGDTQYF. CDR3 nucleotide sequence: TGCGCCAGCAGGTCTTCAGGTGGAGATACGCAGTATTTT.

The J gene is TRBJ1-3, the V gene TRBV19, with TRBD1 as a possible D gene (5 bases). The ends were cut back, 6 bases at V and 0 bases at J, with 21 bases in the middle. CDR1 LNHDA and CDR2 SQIVND come from the germline V gene (reference sequence). The CDR3 consists of 18 residues. CDR3 loop: CASSSSATTVLSGNTIYF. Here the CDR3 DNA reads TGTGCCAGTAGCAGCTCAGCCACGACAGTCCTCTCTGGAAACACCATATATTTT.

This chain joins TRBV6-6 and TRBJ2-7; 9 positions agree with TRBD1. V lost 5 bases, J lost 6 bases, and 11 bases stayed unmatched. The CDR3 consists of 15 residues. CDR1 is MNHNY, CDR2 SVGAGI, per germline (reference sequence). This chain's CDR3 is CASSKPRDRASEQYF. The CDR3 DNA reads TGTGCCAGCAGTAAACCCCGGGACAGGGCGAGCGAGCAGTACTTC.

The gene calls are TRBV5-5 and TRBJ1-1; tentatively, D is TRBD1 (6 bases). The germline V gene encodes CDR1 SGHKS and CDR2 YYEKEE (reference sequence). The CDR3 runs 11 residues. The germline V and J ends were trimmed by 4 bases and 8 bases, with 9 bases remaining between them. CDR3 coding DNA: TGTGCCAGCAGCCTGGACAGAGAAGCTTTCTTT. This sequence encodes CASSLDREAFF.

The sample holds a few counts of this clone. The chain couples TRBV10-2 to TRBJ2-2, with 9 nucleotides matching TRBD1. V dropped 7 bases and J dropped 0; count of bases not matched to a gene: 6. The germline CDR1 and CDR2 sequences are WSHSY and SAAADI. The CDR3 length is 16 residues. This CDR3 reads CASKRDRVSNTGELFF. Written as DNA, the CDR3 is TGCGCCAGCAAGAGGGACAGGGTTTCGAACACCGGGGAGCTGTTTTTT.

The chain couples TRBV4-2 to TRBJ1-3, with 7 bases matching TRBD1. The germline gives CDR1 LGHNA, CDR2 YNFKEQ. J gave up 4 bases and V 4 bases, and 10 bases lay outside the gene matches. The CDR3 spans 16 residues. The CDR3 spells CASSRLTGNMGNTIYF. DNA for the CDR3: TGTGCCAGCAGCCGTCTGACAGGGAATATGGGAAACACCATATATTTT.

J is TRBJ2-1 and V is TRBV4-1, with 11 bases lining up with TRBD2. The germline V gene encodes CDR1 MGHRA and CDR2 YSYEKL. The CDR3 spans 17 residues. The J segment lost 6 bases and the V segment lost 0 bases, leaving 7 bases of the junction unmatched. The CDR3 protein is CASSQEVGLAAFNEQFF. The CDR3 DNA reads as TGCGCCAGCAGCCAAGAGGTGGGACTAGCGGCATTCAATGAGCAGTTCTTC.

Of note for this clone: Because the CDR3's place on the DNA is in doubt, the DNA is left out and the CDR3 is given as listed by TCRdb. The V gene is TRBV7-5, the J gene TRBJ1-3; TRBD1, the D gene given by the table, was not confirmed from the DNA. TRBV7-5 counts as a pseudogene. Both ends counted, the CDR3 spans 16 residues. The CDR3 spells CARSLVGQGSGNTIYF.

This clone was counted a single time. The V gene is TRBV29-1, the J gene TRBJ2-7; 9 bases match TRBD1. The junction had 11 bases not matched to a gene; V was cut back by 1 base and J by 1 base. There are 17 residues in the CDR3. Germline V lookup: CDR1 SQVTM, CDR2 ANQGSEA. In nucleotides, the CDR3 is TGCAGCGTTGAAGTATTGAGCGGACAGGGGTCGTCCTACGAGCAGTACTTC. Protein: CSVEVLSGQGSSYEQYF.

This clone was detected a few times. The chain employs TRBV6-1 and TRBJ1-4, with TRBD1 matching over 9 bases. This CDR3 contains 15 residues. Germline CDR1 reads MNHNS; CDR2 reads SASEGT. With V trimmed by 5 bases and J by 6 bases, 7 bases remained unmatched. CDR3 sequence reads: CASSRRTGDYEKLFF. The CDR3 coding sequence is TGTGCCAGCAGTAGACGGACAGGGGATTATGAAAAACTGTTTTTT.